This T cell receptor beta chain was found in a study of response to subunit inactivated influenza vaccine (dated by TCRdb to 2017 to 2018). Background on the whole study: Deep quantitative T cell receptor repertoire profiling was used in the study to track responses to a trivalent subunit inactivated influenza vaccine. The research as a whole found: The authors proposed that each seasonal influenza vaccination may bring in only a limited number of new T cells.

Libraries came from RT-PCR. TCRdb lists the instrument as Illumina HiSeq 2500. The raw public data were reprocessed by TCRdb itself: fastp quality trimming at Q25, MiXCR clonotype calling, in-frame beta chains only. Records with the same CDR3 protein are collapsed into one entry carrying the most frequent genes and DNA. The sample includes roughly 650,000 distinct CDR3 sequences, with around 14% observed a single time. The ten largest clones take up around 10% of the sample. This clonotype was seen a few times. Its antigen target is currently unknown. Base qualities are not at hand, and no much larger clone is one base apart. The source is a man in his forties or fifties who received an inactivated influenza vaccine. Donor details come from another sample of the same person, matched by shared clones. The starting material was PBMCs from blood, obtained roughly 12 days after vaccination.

The CDR3 amino acid sequence is: CASSLIRLSGANVLTF. The sequenced DNA is TGTGCCAGCAGTTTGATAAGACTCTCTGGGGCCAACGTCCTGACTTTC. The chain couples TRBV28 to TRBJ2-6; the D gene is not confidently resolved. Cut back by 3 bases and 0 bases, the V and J ends lie 9 bases apart. CDR3 length: 16 amino acids, cysteine to phenylalanine. Solely the CDR3 DNA is kept, with 48 bases framed from the first base. CDR1 and CDR2 are read off the germline V gene as MDHEN and SYDVKM.